This is a list of T cell receptor beta chains from one sample in a study of OX40 agonist ivuxolimab in advanced cancers. Libraries were prepared by immunoSEQ multiplex PCR; TCRdb keeps only in-frame clonotypes and omits some of them. The sample comprises around 62,000 clones, roughly 84% of which are singletons, and 0.55% to 0.85% rests with the top ten. The starting material was CD4+ or CD8+ T cells sorted from blood, obtained in a trial of the OX40 agonist ivuxolimab. Source of these receptors: an adult with an advanced solid tumor such as melanoma, head and neck, liver or kidney cancer. CDR3s include the opening cysteine and the closing phenylalanine or tryptophan. The D gene is left open where the match is weak. Clone size appears in some rows only: once, few, many, or a class for an expanded clone.

.,16,TRBV18,TRBJ2-1,.,TGTGCCAGCTCACCCGTCGCAGGGCGCTCCTACAATGAGCAGTTCTTC,CASSPVAGRSYNEQFF
.,15,TRBV7-2,TRBJ2-3,.,TGTGCCAGCAGCTTTTATGGACTTACCACAGATACGCAGTATTTT,CASSFYGLTTDTQYF
.,14,TRBV10-3,TRBJ1-6,TRBD1,TGTGCCATCAGGCCGGGACAGGCCAATTCACCCCTCCACTTT,CAIRPGQANSPLHF
.,14,TRBV15,TRBJ2-7,TRBD1,TGTGCCACCAGCAACCTCGGACAGGACTACGAGCAGTACTTC,CATSNLGQDYEQYF
.,15,TRBV2,TRBJ1-6,.,TGTGCCAGCAGTGAGAGGAGCTCCTATAATTCACCCCTCCACTTT,CASSERSSYNSPLHF
.,15,TRBV7-6,TRBJ2-3,TRBD1,TGTGCCAGCAGCCCAGGACAGGGGGCCGCAGATACGCAGTATTTT,CASSPGQGAADTQYF
.,14,TRBV2,TRBJ2-3,.,TGTGCCAGCAGTACGGACAGAAGCACAGATACGCAGTATTTT,CASSTDRSTDTQYF
.,15,TRBV4-2,TRBJ2-7,TRBD1,TGTGCCAGCAGCCAAAGGGACAGGGAACGGGACGAGCAGTACTTC,CASSQRDRERDEQYF
.,16,TRBV4-1,TRBJ1-5,TRBD1,TGCGCCAGCAGCCAAGACATACAGGGGCCAAAACGGCCCCAGCATTTT,CASSQDIQGPKRPQHF
.,15,TRBV7-9,TRBJ2-1,TRBD2,TGTGCCAGCAGTCCGACTAGCGGGGGTTACAATGAGCAGTTCTTC,CASSPTSGGYNEQFF
.,13,TRBV11-2,TRBJ2-7,.,TGTGCCAGCAGCTTCGGGGGGCCCGGGGGGCAGTACTTC,CASSFGGPGGQYF
few,14,TRBV7-9,TRBJ1-1,.,TGTGCCAGCAGCTTAGTTCAGGGGAACACTGAAGCTTTCTTT,CASSLVQGNTEAFF
.,13,TRBV7-2,TRBJ1-5,.,TGTGCCAGCAGCTTAAACCAGGATCAGCCCCAGCATTTT,CASSLNQDQPQHF
once,13,TRBV11-2,TRBJ2-7,.,TGTGCCAGCAGCTTAGGCCTCCAGTACGAGCAGTACTTC,CASSLGLQYEQYF
.,15,TRBV18,TRBJ2-7,TRBD1,TGTGCCAGCTCACCCCCGGGACAGGCGGCCTACGAGCAGTACTTC,CASSPPGQAAYEQYF
.,13,TRBV29-1,TRBJ1-1,TRBD1,TGCAGCACCCGACAGGGAGGGAACACTGAAGCTTTCTTT,CSTRQGGNTEAFF
.,13,TRBV6-1,TRBJ2-3,TRBD2,TGTGCCAGCAGGCTAGCGGGGGCTGATACGCAGTATTTT,CASRLAGADTQYF
.,13,TRBV29-1,TRBJ2-1,.,TGCAGCGGTTTCAGGGGGGGAGGTTCAGAGCAGTTCTTC,CSGFRGGGSEQFF
.,15,TRBV27,TRBJ2-7,TRBD2,TGTGCCAGCAGTTTAAACCTAGCGGGGGTCGACGAGCAGTACTTC,CASSLNLAGVDEQYF
.,13,TRBV6-6,TRBJ1-5,.,TGTGCCAGCAGTTACTCGAGGGGACAGCCCCAGCATTTT,CASSYSRGQPQHF
.,15,TRBV5-4,TRBJ2-5,TRBD2,TGTGCCAGCGGAGCCCTCGGGGGGGCAGAAGAGACCCAGTACTTC,CASGALGGAEETQYF
.,15,TRBV19,TRBJ2-2,.,TGTGCCAGTAGCCTTAGCCGGCCGGAGACCGGGGAGCTGTTTTTT,CASSLSRPETGELFF
.,14,TRBV5-1,TRBJ2-5,.,TGCGCCAGCAGCTTGCTGACAGTACAAGAGACCCAGTACTTC,CASSLLTVQETQYF
.,15,TRBV5-1,TRBJ2-5,.,TGCGCCAGCAGCGCGGCTGGGGGCCCGCCGAAGACCCAGTACTTC,CASSAAGGPPKTQYF
.,14,TRBV27,TRBJ1-5,.,TGTGCCAGCAGTCCTCGGGGGGAATATCAGCCCCAGCATTTT,CASSPRGEYQPQHF
.,13,TRBV6-1,TRBJ1-5,.,TGTGCCAGCAGTGTGGTAGACAATCAGCCCCAGCATTTT,CASSVVDNQPQHF
.,11,TRBV20-1,TRBJ1-1,.,TGCAGTGGACGGTTAAACACTGAAGCTTTCTTT,CSGRLNTEAFF
.,13,TRBV5-1,TRBJ1-1,.,TGCGCCAGCAGCTTGGACCGTTTCGCTGAAGCTTTCTTT,CASSLDRFAEAFF
.,14,TRBV7-2,TRBJ1-1,.,TGTGCCAGCAACCACCCGGGGGTGCGGACTGAAGCTTTCTTT,CASNHPGVRTEAFF
.,10,TRBV2,TRBJ1-6,.,TGTGCCAGCAGTGAAGCACCCCTCCACTTT,CASSEAPLHF
.,14,TRBV2,TRBJ2-2,.,TGTGCCAGCAGCAGGTCATGGGACACCGGGGAGCTGTTTTTT,CASSRSWDTGELFF
.,15,TRBV9,TRBJ1-1,.,TGTGCCAGCAGCCCAACTGGTGGGGGGGTAGGTGAAGCTTTCTTT,CASSPTGGGVGEAFF
.,14,TRBV9,TRBJ2-3,TRBD2,TGTGCCAGCAGCTTTAGCGGGGCCGTCGATACGCAGTATTTT,CASSFSGAVDTQYF
.,14,TRBV7-9,TRBJ2-7,.,TGTGCCAGCAGCCCCAGACACTACCTTGACGAGCAGTACTTC,CASSPRHYLDEQYF
.,15,TRBV5-1,TRBJ1-1,.,TGCGCCAGCAGCTTGGATGGGCAGGGAGGCACTGAAGCTTTCTTT,CASSLDGQGGTEAFF
.,16,TRBV6-1,TRBJ1-2,TRBD1,TGTGCCAGCAGTGTCCGCCAAGCAGGGACAGGCTCTGGCTACACCTTC,CASSVRQAGTGSGYTF
.,15,TRBV7-8,TRBJ1-1,.,TGTGCCAGCAGCCAGGCCGGGACGGCGAACACTGAAGCTTTCTTT,CASSQAGTANTEAFF
.,15,TRBV5-1,TRBJ1-4,.,TGCGCCAGCAGCTTGGGCCTCTCCAGAGGTGAAAAACTGTTTTTT,CASSLGLSRGEKLFF
.,16,TRBV15,TRBJ2-5,.,TGTGCCACCAGCAGAGTGAAAGGATACTACCAAGAGACCCAGTACTTC,CATSRVKGYYQETQYF
.,12,TRBV7-9,TRBJ2-7,.,TGTGCCTCCGGGGGTTCGGGCTACGAGCAGTACTTC,CASGGSGYEQYF
.,14,TRBV4-3,TRBJ2-5,TRBD2,TGCGCCAGCAGCCAATTTCTAGCGGTGGAGACCCAGTACTTC,CASSQFLAVETQYF
.,15,TRBV4-3,TRBJ1-2,.,TGCGCCAGCAGCCAAGATTTGGGGAGGGAGACGGGCTACACCTTC,CASSQDLGRETGYTF
.,15,TRBV6-6,TRBJ1-4,.,TGTGCCAGCAGCTACCAAGGCCATCCAGGGGAAAAACTGTTTTTT,CASSYQGHPGEKLFF
.,12,TRBV28,TRBJ1-4,.,TGTGCCAGCACCGGACAGAATGAAAAACTGTTTTTT,CASTGQNEKLFF
.,14,TRBV5-6,TRBJ2-1,.,TGTGCCAGCAGCTTGACTATCACGGGGTCCGAGCAGTTCTTC,CASSLTITGSEQFF
.,15,TRBV5-1,TRBJ2-3,.,TGCGCCAGCAGCTCCGGGATTAGTGACACAGATACGCAGTATTTT,CASSSGISDTDTQYF
.,16,TRBV6-6,TRBJ1-5,TRBD1,TGTGCCAGCAGTTTCCGACAGGGGACCACAAATCAGCCCCAGCATTTT,CASSFRQGTTNQPQHF
.,15,TRBV7-3,TRBJ2-2,.,TGTGCCAGCAGCTTTGCAGGGATGGGAGCCGGGGAGCTGTTTTTT,CASSFAGMGAGELFF